These 11 T cell receptor beta chains were all obtained from the same sample, sequenced in a study of beta chain features in type 1 diabetes (dated by TCRdb to 2016 to 2018). Library prep was done by the immunoSEQ multiplex PCR assay. The entire amount of isolated RNA was reverse transcribed using the High Capacity cDNA Reverse Transcription Kit, so the sequenced TCRB transcripts were expressed ones. Drawn from immuneACCESS, this table holds only the in-frame rearrangements with V and J called that TCRdb kept. Clones are partly lost; checked studies trace under half to an unresolved V gene and leave the rest unexplained. The sample table contains almost 350,000 clones; only one count was recorded for 8% of them. The top ten clones comprise around 0.45% of the sample. What was sequenced was central memory CD4+ T cells from blood. The receptors come from a young woman in good health.

This clone was observed a few times. The rearrangement links TRBV7-2 to TRBJ2-3; 13 nucleotides line up with TRBD2. This CDR3 region has 15 residues. CDR1 and CDR2 from the germline V gene are SGHTA and FQGNSA. V trimming: 6 bases; J trimming: 6 bases; junction bases outside the gene matches: 6. The CDR3 DNA reads as TGTGCCAGCAGTCGGAGGACTAGCGGGAGCGATACGCAGTATTTT. Translating it yields CASSRRTSGSDTQYF.

This clone was detected only a few times. V is TRBV28 and J is TRBJ2-5; D remains ambiguous. The CDR3 contains 11 residues. From germline, CDR1 is MDHEN and CDR2 SYDVKM. Trimming removed 3 bases at V and 7 bases at J, with 6 bases between. The CDR3 is CASSFWGTQYF. CDR3 bases: TGTGCCAGCAGTTTTTGGGGGACCCAGTACTTC.

This clone came up a few times. A read error may account for a junction end that differs from germline. The chain employs TRBV7-2 and TRBJ2-3; TRBD2 is a possible D gene (6 bases). The germline CDR1 and CDR2 sequences are SGHTA and FQGNSA. This CDR3 contains 14 residues. CDR3 amino acids: CASSLLTSRDTQYF. The CDR3, as DNA: TGTGCCAGCAGCCTTCTCACTAGCAGAGATACGCAGTATTTT.

The rearrangement uses TRBV15 and TRBJ1-6; 7 nucleotides agree with TRBD1. The J segment lost 9 bases and the V segment lost 1 base, leaving 0 bases of the junction unmatched. CDR1 and CDR2 from the germline V gene are LNHNV and YYDKDF (reference sequence). There are 13 residues in the CDR3. The CDR3 bases are TGTGCCACCAGCAGAGGACAGGGTTCACCCCTCCACTTT. Amino acids: CATSRGQGSPLHF.

The rearrangement uses TRBV10-3 and TRBJ2-7; 8 bases line up with TRBD1. J lost 4 bases, V lost 2 bases, and 10 bases had no gene match. This CDR3 contains 16 residues. CDR1 is ENHRY and CDR2 is SYGVKD in the germline V gene. The CDR3 is CAISETGQGGRYEQYF. The CDR3 bases are TGTGCCATCAGTGAGACCGGACAGGGCGGAAGGTACGAGCAGTACTTC.

The chain is built from TRBV9 and TRBJ2-3, with 12 positions matching TRBD2. The germline V gene encodes CDR1 SGDLS and CDR2 YYNGEE. The CDR3 spans 17 residues. The junction had 7 bases not matched to a gene; V was cut back by 4 bases and J by 1 base. CDR3 sequence reads: CASSPQTSGRGTDTQYF. The DNA of the CDR3 is TGTGCCAGCAGCCCCCAGACTAGCGGGAGAGGCACAGATACGCAGTATTTT. The full variable domain, completed using reference TRBV9 and TRBJ2-3, is DSGVTQTPKHLITATGQRVTLRCSPRSGDLSVYWYQQSLDQGLQFLIQYYNGEERAKGNILERFSAQQFPDLHSELNLSSLELGDSALYFCASSPQTSGRGTDTQYFGPGTRLTVL.

The chain employs TRBV5-4 and TRBJ1-1; D is undetermined. Germline assignment: CDR1 SGHNT and CDR2 YYREEE (reference sequence). Between the trimmed V and J ends, which lost 4 bases and 1 base, there was a span of 14 bases. The CDR3 has 15 amino acids. The CDR3 DNA reads TGTGCCAGCAGCCCCCCCGGAGGGAGGAACACTGAAGCTTTCTTT. This translates into CASSPPGGRNTEAFF. Full variable domain (rest looked up from reference TRBV5-4 and TRBJ1-1): ETGVTQSPTHLIKTRGQQVTLRCSSQSGHNTVSWYQQALGQGPQFIFQYYREEENGRGNFPPRFSGLQFPNYSSELNVNALELDDSALYLCASSPPGGRNTEAFFGQGTRLTVV.

The chain combines TRBV5-6 with TRBJ2-3; no firm D call. With 1 base removed from V and 1 base from J, the gap between germline ends came to 7 bases. This CDR3 has 14 amino acids. Germline V gene lookup returns CDR1 SGHDT and CDR2 YYEEEE. The CDR3 protein is CASSLLMGTDTQYF. The CDR3 nucleotides are TGTGCCAGCAGCTTGCTGATGGGCACAGATACGCAGTATTTT.

This clone has more than one count but fewer than ten. The rearrangement uses TRBV7-2 and TRBJ2-5; D call uncertain. The length of the CDR3 is 14 residues. The V gene's germline CDR1 is SGHTA and CDR2 FQGNSA. The V gene lost 1 base and the J gene lost 5 bases, with 11 bases spanning the gap. CDR3 nucleotide sequence: TGTGCCAGCAGCTTAGTGGCTGCTTCGGAGACCCAGTACTTC. Translated, it gives CASSLVAASETQYF.

V gene TRBV27 combines with J gene TRBJ2-7; TRBD1 is a possible D gene (5 bases). Trimming removed 1 base from V and 3 bases from J, with 10 bases in between. CDR3 length: 14 amino acids. Germline-derived CDR1 and CDR2 are MNHEY and SMNVEV (reference sequence). The CDR3 nucleotides are TGTGCCAGCAGTTTATGGGGCCCTAACTACGAGCAGTACTTC. It is translated as CASSLWGPNYEQYF.

The rearrangement links TRBV18 to TRBJ2-7; 10 nucleotides line up with TRBD1. The ends lost 2 bases at V and 3 bases at J; junction bases unmatched: 10. The length of the CDR3 is 17 residues. Germline assignment: CDR1 KGHSH and CDR2 LQKENI. DNA for the CDR3: TGTGCCAGCTCACCAACTCCCCCGGGACAGGGGTTCTACGAGCAGTACTTC. Translating gives CASSPTPPGQGFYEQYF. Filled out from reference TRBV18 and TRBJ2-7, the complete variable domain reads NAGVMQNPRHLVRRRGQEARLRCSPMKGHSHVYWYRQLPEEGLKFMVYLQKENIIDESGMPKERFSAEFPKEGPSILRIQQVVRGDSAAYFCASSPTPPGQGFYEQYFGPGTRLTVT.